Presented here are 7 T cell receptor beta chains from one specimen sequenced in a study of blood T cell repertoires in COVID-19. Assay: immunoSEQ multiplex PCR; the TCRdb copy retains only in-frame clones and omits some. The data hold over 90,000 clones, with about 85% observed a single time. Sequencing was performed on peripheral blood. The receptors come from a man between 60 and 70 years old with acute or convalescent COVID-19.

CDR3 bases: TGTGCCAGCAGCTTCGGGGGGGGGACAGGGATCTACGAGCAGTACTTC. This codes for CASSFGGGTGIYEQYF. The chain recombines TRBV7-2 with TRBJ2-7; D may be TRBD1 (9 bases). This CDR3 region has 16 residues. In germline, CDR1 is SGHTA, CDR2 FQGNSA. V was trimmed by 3 bases and J by 3 bases, leaving 18 bases between them.

This clone was detected a few times. The V and J genes are TRBV29-1 and TRBJ2-2; D is unresolved. The germline V gene has CDR1 SQVTM and CDR2 ANQGSEA. This CDR3 has 14 residues. V shed 4 bases and J shed 4 bases, with 13 bases lying between them. The CDR3 coding sequence is TGCAGCGTTGTCTTCCTAGAGACCACCGGGGAGCTGTTTTTT. It yields the protein CSVVFLETTGELFF.

This clone was recorded only once. This sequence joins TRBV11-2 and TRBJ2-3; 13 bases align to TRBD2. CDR1 and CDR2 from the germline V gene are SGHAT and FQNNGV. J gave up 2 bases and V 1 base, and 6 bases lay outside the gene matches. The CDR3 length is 18 residues. The CDR3 DNA is TGTGCCAGCAGCTTAGTCGTGACTAGCGGGGGGCTCACAGATACGCAGTATTTT. This gives the protein CASSLVVTSGGLTDTQYF.

This clone was found once. This chain uses TRBV7-3 with TRBJ2-5, with 10 bases aligning to TRBD2. Germline V CDR1 and CDR2: SGHTA, FQGTGA. CDR3 length: 15 amino acids. V lost 0 bases to trimming and J lost 5 bases; unmatched junction nucleotides: 3. The CDR3 coding sequence is TGTGCCAGCAGCTTAACCCAGCGGGAGGGGGAGACCCAGTACTTC. Residues: CASSLTQREGETQYF.

This chain joins TRBV27 and TRBJ1-2; TRBD1 matches at 8 bases. Germline assignment: CDR1 MNHEY and CDR2 SMNVEV (reference sequence). This CDR3 is 13 amino acids long. The J segment lost 4 bases and the V segment lost 4 bases, leaving 2 bases of the junction unmatched. The CDR3 is CASSYGTGYGYTF. CDR3 nucleotides: TGTGCCAGCAGTTACGGGACAGGCTATGGCTACACCTTC.

The V and J genes are TRBV4-3 and TRBJ1-5, with a tentative D call TRBD1 (5 bases). V gave up 0 bases and J gave up 5 bases, with 11 bases separating them. The CDR3 consists of 15 residues. From germline, CDR1 is LGHNA and CDR2 YSLEER. The CDR3 region has the DNA TGCGCCAGCAGCCAAGATGCAGGGTACGATCAGCCCCAGCATTTT. This gives the protein CASSQDAGYDQPQHF.

The gene calls are TRBV6-2 or TRBV6-3 and TRBJ2-7; tentatively, D is TRBD1 (5 bases). Trimming removed 5 bases at V and 2 bases at J, with 13 bases between. The CDR3 runs to 14 residues. Germline V gene data show CDR1 as MNHEY and CDR2 as SVGEGT. CDR3 nucleotide sequence: TGTGCCAGCAGTGCTCCACAGGTTACCTACGAGCAGTACTTC. Encoded protein: CASSAPQVTYEQYF.